One sample yielded the 23 T cell receptor beta chains listed below, sequenced in a study of OX40 agonist ivuxolimab in advanced cancers. Only in-frame clones appear in the TCRdb table, and some are missing; sequencing was by immunoSEQ multiplex PCR. The sample consists of about 130,000 clones, about 92% of them appearing once. The sample consisted of CD4+ or CD8+ T cells sorted from blood, taken in a trial of the OX40 agonist ivuxolimab. These receptors originate from an adult with an advanced solid tumor such as melanoma, head and neck, liver or kidney cancer.

Concerning this clone: Its ends do not fully match the called genes, so a read error is possible. The chain is built from TRBV18 and TRBJ1-5; weak D call: TRBD1 (6 bases). Germline CDR1 KGHSH, CDR2 LQKENI. The CDR3 sequence is 14 residues long. The CDR3 bases are TGTGCCAGCCCACCGGCAGGGGGCAATCAGCCCCAGCATTTT. Protein: CASPPAGGNQPQHF.

The chain has TRBV5-1 and TRBJ1-4; unclear D gene. The CDR3 has 15 amino acids. V was shortened by 0 bases and J by 0 bases, with 6 bases between the two germline ends. Germline V gene lookup returns CDR1 SGHRS and CDR2 YFSETQ. In nucleotides, the CDR3 is TGCGCCAGCAGCTTGGTGGCAGCAACTAATGAAAAACTGTTTTTT. The encoded protein is CASSLVAATNEKLFF.

This clone came up once. The chain recombines TRBV29-1 with TRBJ2-7; no clear D. The germline V gene encodes CDR1 SQVTM and CDR2 ANQGSEA. Trimming removed 5 bases from V and 3 bases from J, with 11 bases in between. The CDR3 is made up of 12 amino acids. The CDR3 nucleotides are TGCAGCGTTCGGCTAGACCACTACGAGCAGTACTTC. It encodes CSVRLDHYEQYF.

This clone was counted once. The chain links TRBV19 to TRBJ2-7; TRBD1 agrees at 10 bases. The CDR3 is 13 residues long. The junction had 5 bases not matched to a gene; V was cut back by 8 bases and J by 4 bases. Germline values: CDR1 LNHDA, CDR2 SQIVND (reference sequence). The CDR3 reads CASSRDRGYEQYF. Written as DNA, the CDR3 is TGTGCCAGTTCTAGGGACAGGGGTTACGAGCAGTACTTC.

The V call is TRBV6-4, the J call TRBJ2-2, with TRBD2 identical over 7 bases. This CDR3 contains 19 residues. Germline CDR1 reads MRHNA; CDR2 reads SNTAGT. With V trimmed by 0 bases and J by 2 bases, 12 bases remained unmatched. The DNA of the CDR3 is TGTGCCAGCAGTGACTCATTCCCGGGACTACGTAATAACACCGGGGAGCTGTTTTTT. It is translated as CASSDSFPGLRNNTGELFF.

This chain joins TRBV11-2 and TRBJ2-1; the match to TRBD2 covers 11 bases. From germline, CDR1 is SGHAT and CDR2 FQNNGV. The CDR3 has 15 residues. Trimming cost V 5 bases and J 3 bases; bases outside gene matches: 3. Here the CDR3 reads CASSPLAGGYNEQFF. The CDR3 DNA sequence: TGTGCCAGCAGCCCCCTAGCGGGGGGCTACAATGAGCAGTTCTTC.

The chain links TRBV2 to TRBJ2-7, with 7 bases matching TRBD1. The CDR3 covers 16 residues. V shed 1 base and J 3 bases; nucleotides not matched to a gene: 9. The germline CDR1 and CDR2 sequences are SNHLY and FYNNEI. This chain's CDR3 is CASSEGTGAAFYEQYF. CDR3 in DNA: TGTGCCAGCAGTGAAGGTACAGGGGCAGCGTTCTACGAGCAGTACTTC.

The DNA for the CDR3 is TGCGCCAGCAGCACAGGGAATCCTGGAAACACCATATATTTT. It translates to CASSTGNPGNTIYF. This chain connects TRBV5-1 to TRBJ1-3; TRBD1 is a possible D gene (6 bases). The CDR3 spans 14 residues. Germline V gives CDR1 SGHRS, CDR2 YFSETQ. V was cut by 4 bases and J by 2 bases, with 10 bases left in between.

The chain has TRBV7-2 and TRBJ2-1; possible D gene TRBD2, 5 bases. The germline V and J ends were trimmed by 6 bases and 5 bases, with 17 bases remaining between them. CDR1 is SGHTA and CDR2 is FQGNSA in the germline V gene. This CDR3 has 15 residues. Written as DNA, the CDR3 is TGTGCCAGCAGGCTGAGTATTGCGAGGGACAATGAGCAGTTCTTC. Its translation is CASRLSIARDNEQFF.

This chain connects TRBV5-1 to TRBJ2-7, with a weak D call TRBD2 (5 bases). Germline values: CDR1 SGHRS, CDR2 YFSETQ. The V end was cut by 4 bases, the J end by 1 base, with 27 bases between. This CDR3 comprises 19 residues. In DNA, the CDR3 is TGCGCCAGCAGCCCCATTTCCCTCAGTCTGACGGGGAATTCCTACGAGCAGTACTTC. This encodes CASSPISLSLTGNSYEQYF. The entire variable domain, with the rest obtained from reference TRBV5-1 and TRBJ2-7, is as follows: KAGVTQTPRYLIKTRGQQVTLSCSPISGHRSVSWYQQTPGQGLQFLFEYFSETQRNKGNFPGRFSGRQFSNSRSEMNVSTLELGDSALYLCASSPISLSLTGNSYEQYFGPGTRLTVT.

The chain uses TRBV5-1 and TRBJ2-7; TRBD1 aligns across 8 bases. V was pared by 2 bases and J by 2 bases, with 9 bases of the junction left unmatched. From germline, CDR1 is SGHRS and CDR2 YFSETQ. The CDR3 spans 16 residues. CDR3 sequence: CASSFGGTGNPYEQYF. CDR3 nucleotide sequence: TGCGCCAGCAGCTTTGGAGGGACAGGCAATCCCTACGAGCAGTACTTC.

The chain has TRBV4-3 and TRBJ2-5, with D possibly being TRBD1 (5 bases). Germline CDR1 LGHNA, CDR2 YSLEER. Between the trimmed V and J ends, which lost 0 bases and 5 bases, there was a span of 13 bases. The CDR3 loop spans 15 amino acids. The CDR3 region has the DNA TGCGCCAGCAGCCAAGATTCGCAGGGCGGCGAGACCCAGTACTTC. Translation: CASSQDSQGGETQYF.

V is TRBV19 and J is TRBJ2-3, with TRBD2 identical over 12 bases. The length of the CDR3 is 17 residues. Germline CDR1 and CDR2: LNHDA and SQIVND (reference sequence). V lost 6 bases, J lost 0 bases, and 7 bases stayed unmatched. The CDR3 is CASRRLAGDLSTDTQYF. CDR3 coding DNA: TGTGCCAGTAGGAGACTAGCGGGGGACCTAAGCACAGATACGCAGTATTTT.

This clone occurred once. V and J are TRBV11-1 and TRBJ2-7; perhaps TRBD1 as D (5 bases). Per germline, CDR1 SGHAT and CDR2 FQDESV (reference sequence). CDR3 length equals 11 residues. V was shortened by 8 bases and J by 3 bases, with 8 bases between the two germline ends. The CDR3 loop reads CASVRGYEQYF. In DNA, the CDR3 is TGTGCCAGCGTAAGGGGCTACGAGCAGTACTTC.

V gene TRBV6-5 combines with J gene TRBJ2-7, with 10 bases lining up with TRBD2. V shed 8 bases and J 2 bases; nucleotides not matched to a gene: 6. Germline V gene data show CDR1 as MNHEY and CDR2 as SVGAGI. The CDR3 runs 14 residues. The CDR3 here is CASAGGTSAYEQYF. The CDR3 nucleotides are TGTGCCAGCGCGGGGGGGACTAGCGCCTACGAGCAGTACTTC.

This clone appeared a single time. This rearrangement joins TRBV11-2 to TRBJ1-6; a weak D match, TRBD1 (6 bases). Between the trimmed V and J ends, which lost 2 bases and 7 bases, there was a span of 12 bases. Germline CDR1 is SGHAT and CDR2 is FQNNGV. The CDR3 is 15 residues long. CDR3 protein: CASSLTWTANSPLHF. The CDR3, as DNA: TGTGCCAGCAGCTTAACGTGGACAGCAAATTCACCCCTCCACTTT.

The CDR3 DNA reads TGTGCCAGCAGCTCCAGACTAGCGGGGTCTAATGAGCAGTTCTTC. Protein sequence: CASSSRLAGSNEQFF. The chain employs TRBV13 and TRBJ2-1, with 11 bases aligning to TRBD2. Trimming removed 4 bases from V and 7 bases from J; junction bases left unmatched: 6. The CDR3 sequence is 15 residues long. CDR1 is PRHDT and CDR2 is FYEKMQ in the germline V gene (reference sequence).

This clone was picked up a small number of times. The chain recombines TRBV29-1 with TRBJ1-2; TRBD1 aligns across 9 bases. From germline, CDR1 is SQVTM and CDR2 ANQGSEA. V gave up 5 bases and J gave up 4 bases; unmatched junction bases: 8. The CDR3 is 14 amino acids. CDR3 amino acids: CSVHGLGQGYGYTF. Here the CDR3 DNA reads TGCAGCGTTCACGGGTTGGGACAGGGCTATGGCTACACCTTC.

This chain connects TRBV9 to TRBJ1-4; tentative D call: TRBD1 (5 bases). This CDR3 region has 22 residues. Trimming cost V 1 base and J 6 bases, with 34 bases left between them. Germline CDR1 reads SGDLS; CDR2 reads YYNGEE. The CDR3 bases are TGTGCCAGCAGCGTACCCCCCGTGGGACTTGCCCTGGGCACCCGGAGGGATGAAAAACTGTTTTTT. Protein sequence: CASSVPPVGLALGTRRDEKLFF. Using reference TRBV9 and TRBJ1-4 for the parts outside the CDR3, the full variable domain is DSGVTQTPKHLITATGQRVTLRCSPRSGDLSVYWYQQSLDQGLQFLIQYYNGEERAKGNILERFSAQQFPDLHSELNLSSLELGDSALYFCASSVPPVGLALGTRRDEKLFFGSGTQLSVL.

V is TRBV5-1 and J is TRBJ2-5, with 7 bases identical to TRBD1. The J call may be mistaken, given a closer DNA end match to TRBJ2-7. This CDR3 region has 16 residues. Germline lookup yields CDR1 SGHRS and CDR2 YFSETQ. The CDR3 region is CASSLGDRVPSYEQYF. As DNA, the CDR3 is TGCGCCAGCAGCTTGGGAGACAGGGTACCGTCGTACGAGCAGTACTTC.

About this clone: This sample also contains other DNA sequences that code for the same CDR3. The gene calls are TRBV7-2 and TRBJ2-3; 9 bases are shared with TRBD2. The CDR3 covers 14 residues. Germline trimming cut 4 bases from V and 4 bases from J; bases unmatched to any gene: 3. Germline-derived CDR1 and CDR2 are SGHTA and FQGNSA. As DNA, the CDR3 is TGTGCCAGCAGCTCCGGGACTAGCCCAGATACGCAGTATTTT. Encoded protein: CASSSGTSPDTQYF.

The chain recombines TRBV4-2 with TRBJ2-3; no reliable D call. The CDR3 has 12 residues. Germline CDR1 LGHNA, CDR2 YNFKEQ. With 4 bases removed from V and 5 bases from J, the gap between germline ends came to 7 bases. CDR3 in DNA: TGTGCCAGCAGCCCGGTAGGAGATACGCAGTATTTT. It specifies CASSPVGDTQYF.

This clone was recorded only once. The genes are TRBV6-5 and TRBJ2-3, with unresolved D. Germline loops: CDR1 MNHEY, CDR2 SVGAGI. The CDR3 has 14 amino acids. Trimming left V 3 bases short and J 0 bases short, with 7 bases between. The CDR3 region is CASSYLSSTDTQYF. The CDR3 DNA follows: TGTGCCAGCAGTTATCTATCTAGCACAGATACGCAGTATTTT.